This T cell receptor (beta chain) was obtained from a study of cytomegalovirus exposure and HLA in healthy donors. Points from the study as a whole: Researchers counted around 160 TCR beta chains as cytomegalovirus-associated.

The study ran its PCR with 60 Vbeta and 13 Jbeta primers. Profiling relied on immunoSEQ multiplex PCR, and the TCRdb table lists in-frame clones only, not all of them. Here the sample spans about 190,000 clones, 65% to 75% being singletons. This clone was observed a few times. The antigen is not known. The CDR3 totals 15 residues. Trimming removed 6 bases from V and 2 bases from J, with 16 bases in between. The germline CDR1 and CDR2 sequences are SGHVS and FQNEAQ. V and J are TRBV7-8 and TRBJ1-1; D perhaps matches TRBD1 (6 bases). The sequencing sample was made of PBMCs. The TCR was taken from a man younger than 40 in good health and CMV-seropositive. The CDR3 spells CASRDSRGVNTEAFF. CDR3 nucleotides: TGTGCCAGCAGGGACTCCAGGGGTGTAAACACTGAAGCTTTCTTT.